This TCR beta chain was obtained from a study of Graves' ophthalmopathy and Graves' hyperthyroidism (dated by TCRdb to the late 2010s). About the investigation overall: Peripheral blood was collected at initial diagnosis, before any treatment. To tell Graves' ophthalmopathy apart from Graves' hyperthyroidism, and to predict which patients would progress to ophthalmopathy, the study relied on TCR beta repertoire signatures. A discovery set of 95 to 100 patients (under 45 ophthalmopathy, 55 to 60 stable hyperthyroidism) was enrolled to explore V-J signatures distinguishing ophthalmopathy from hyperthyroidism. An independent validation cohort was composed of some 19 hyperthyroidism patients and roughly 16 patients who later progressed from hyperthyroidism to ophthalmopathy. The 90 or so discovery patients were randomly split 7:3 into training and test sets. In several hyperthyroidism patients, the T-cell repertoire of thyroid tissue was compared with the T-cell repertoire of blood. In total, 135 blood samples were TCR-sequenced: around 42 ophthalmopathy, 80 or so hyperthyroidism and roughly 17 hyperthyroidism-to-ophthalmopathy patients. Following sampling, methimazole starting at 30 mg daily was administered to hyperthyroidism patients, and high-dose intravenous methylprednisolone was administered to ophthalmopathy patients. The investigation overall reported the following: In validation, the model predicted ophthalmopathy progression with 70.59% sensitivity and approximately 78% specificity; 12 predicted patients were CT-confirmed with GO in a median of around 6 months. Ophthalmopathy was separated from stable hyperthyroidism by the 13-signature model with more than 85% sensitivity and less than 82% specificity in cross-validation and with 80%/75% in the test set. Among expanded thyroid clonotypes with frequency above 0.001, most also showed up in blood, which suggests that blood repertoires may reflect the thyroid immune response. No statistical method was used to set the sample size in advance, and the investigators knew which group each participant was assigned to.

This clonotype was seen many times. Its recognized antigen is unknown. Base qualities are not provided; no much larger clone lies one nucleotide away. Hyperthyroidism was considered stable if no progression to ophthalmopathy occurred within 18 months of follow-up. Hyperthyroidism patients were newly diagnosed, were aged 18 to 65 years, and had a disease duration under 2 months. Patients with other autoimmune diseases, uncontrolled infections, pregnancy or lactation were excluded. Clinical symptoms, serum thyroxine, TRAb, thyroid ultrasound and orbital computed tomography formed the basis of the diagnosis. Using Ficoll-Paque density gradient centrifugation, PBMCs were isolated from less than 11 ml of fresh peripheral blood. Trizol reagent was used to extract the total RNA, and its quality was then checked on an Agilent 2100 Bioanalyzer. The CDR3 starts with the cysteine, ends with the phenylalanine, and has 15 residues. CDR3 DNA is the only sequence kept; it has 45 bases, read in frame from the first base. The CDR1 and CDR2 encoded by the germline V gene (reference sequence) are PRHDT and FYEKMQ. Cut back by 0 bases and 0 bases, the V and J ends lie 9 bases apart.

TCR beta CDR3 regions were amplified from RNA transcripts for repertoire sequencing. A first-round RT-PCR used HTBI primers with the Qiagen OneStep RT-PCR kit, followed by a second-round multiplex PCR, size selection and purification. The libraries underwent paired-end sequencing with 100 bp reads on an Illumina HiSeq2000. From the authors' description of their analysis: SOAPnuke was used to process the reads, throwing out any read that had adapters, had uncalled bases, had a mean Phred below 15, or lacked an exact constant-primer or identifier match. High-quality paired reads were merged with COPE v1.2.5. Each unique nucleotide sequence was treated as a clonotype, and MiTCR v1.1 was used to align the clonotypes to the IMGT TRB V, D and J references. The analysis was limited to V-J combinations with a frequency above 0.0001, which together covered 99% to 99.2% of repertoires. For each V-J combination, a TCR clonal expansion and chaos score was defined as the ratio of F50 clonal expansion to chaos observed in the TCRdist matrix. Welch's t-statistics and random forest were used to reduce the features to 13 V-J combinations, which were then used as input to a naive Bayes classifier. Thyroid-blood repertoire similarity was quantified with the Morisita-Horn index. TCRdb passed the public sequencing reads through fastp at Q25 and MiXCR, retaining productive beta sequences. Each CDR3 protein gets just one entry, which takes the most common genes and DNA from the rows behind it. Clone size and V and J calls follow TCRdb, not the original study. This sample holds under 800,000 distinct CDR3 sequences; about 20% were observed only once. Approximately 6.9% of the sample rests with the top ten.

The material sequenced was peripheral blood. This clonotype was sampled from a woman aged 18-29 years with stable Graves' hyperthyroidism. Some clones in this sample may be carry-over from other donors' samples. Donor details come from another sample of the same person, matched by shared clones. The chain joins TRBV13 to TRBJ2-7, with the D gene not confidently named. The nucleotide sequence reads as follows: TGTGCCAGCAGCTTAGGGTCCGTTACCTCCTACGAGCAGTACTTC. Its coded protein is CASSLGSVTSYEQYF.